Listed below are T cell receptor beta chains from one sample, sequenced in a study of T cells after posttransplantation cyclophosphamide. Some clones are missing from TCRdb's copy, which holds only in-frame ones; the method was immunoSEQ multiplex PCR. The data hold some 4,000 clones, with about three quarters observed a single time. Material: PBMCs, obtained after allogeneic stem cell transplant with posttransplant cyclophosphamide. The receptors stem from a male patient aged 40-50 years who received an allogeneic stem cell transplant from a related donor, was CMV-positive, and had acute and chronic GVHD. A subset of T cells may come from the graft donor. The CDR3 runs from the conserved cysteine through the conserved F or W. The D gene is left open where the match is weak. Part of the rows lack a size; the others show once, few, many or a class for expanded clones.

clone size	D gene	V gene	J gene	CDR3 DNA	CDR3 protein
-	-	TRBV9	TRBJ1-1	TGTGCCAGCTCGGGAGCGGTAAACACTGAAGCTTTCTTT	CASSGAVNTEAFF
-	TRBD1	TRBV27	TRBJ2-6	TGTGCCAGCAGTCCCGGGACAGGGGGCGTCTCTGGGGCCAACGTCCTGACTTTC	CASSPGTGGVSGANVLTF
few	TRBD2	TRBV5-1	TRBJ2-5	TGCGCCAGCAGCTTGCGTGAACAGGCGGGAGCCCGGCAAGAGACCCAGTACTTC	CASSLREQAGARQETQYF
-	TRBD1	TRBV7-9	TRBJ2-2	TGTGCCAGCAGGGGGACAGGGGGCTCGAACACCGGGGAGCTGTTTTTT	CASRGTGGSNTGELFF
-	TRBD1	TRBV6-5	TRBJ1-2	TGTGCCAGCAGAGATAGACAGGGGGCGGGCTATGGCTACACCTTC	CASRDRQGAGYGYTF
-	TRBD2	TRBV5-4	TRBJ2-7	TGTGCCAGCAGCTCGATTTCGACTAGCGGGAGTCGCGAGCAGTACTTC	CASSSISTSGSREQYF
-	TRBD2	TRBV30	TRBJ2-7	TGTGCTCTGAGGCGGGAGAGCTCCTACGAGCAGTACTTC	CALRRESSYEQYF
-	-	TRBV2	TRBJ2-7	TGTGCCAGCAGTGTTGAACTAGCCGAGCAGTACTTC	CASSVELAEQYF
-	TRBD1	TRBV9	TRBJ1-1	TGTGCCAGCAGCGTAGGGGCAGGGGGCGGTTACGCTGAAGCTTTCTTT	CASSVGAGGGYAEAFF
once	TRBD2	TRBV19	TRBJ2-7	TGTGCCAGTGGGGCAGCGGGAGTGGGGTCGATGCAGTATTTC	CASGAAGVGSMQYF
-	-	TRBV18	TRBJ2-3	TGTGCCAGCTCACCATATGCAGATACGCAGTATTTT	CASSPYADTQYF
-	-	TRBV5-4	TRBJ1-2	TGTGCCAGCAGCTTGTCCTCACAGGGAAACTATGGCTACACCTTC	CASSLSSQGNYGYTF
few	-	TRBV7-9	TRBJ1-2	TGTGCTGCGGGGAGTATTGACTATGGCTACACCTTC	CAAGSIDYGYTF
-	-	TRBV7-8	TRBJ2-3	TGTGCCAGCAGCTTAGCCGTATCTCTTGTCACAGATACGCAGTATTTT	CASSLAVSLVTDTQYF
-	-	TRBV29-1	TRBJ1-5	TGCAGCGTTCAAGAGGAGAGGGTGAGGCGTCAGCCCCAGAATTTT	CSVQEERVRRQPQNF
-	-	TRBV29-1	TRBJ2-3	TGCAGCTCTAGAATAGGACTCATGAGCACAGATACGCAGTATTTT	CSSRIGLMSTDTQYF
-	TRBD2	TRBV18	TRBJ2-1	TGTGCCAGCTCAGCTTCATCCGGGACTACAACCTCAAATGAGCAGTTCTTC	CASSASSGTTTSNEQFF
few	-	TRBV6-5	TRBJ1-2	TGTGCCAGCAGCTTTCAGGGATTAAGTGGCTACACCTTC	CASSFQGLSGYTF
-	TRBD1	TRBV27	TRBJ2-7	TGTGCCAGCAGTTTCGAGAACAGGGGGCTTGACGAGCAGTACTTC	CASSFENRGLDEQYF
few	-	TRBV5-1	TRBJ1-1	TGCGCCAGCAGCTTGGGGGGGTTTAGGACAGCGATCGAAGCTTTCTTT	CASSLGGFRTAIEAFF
-	-	TRBV18	TRBJ2-7	TGTGCCAGCTGCGTGCGTTCAACCTACGAGCAGTACTTC	CASCVRSTYEQYF
once	-	TRBV28	TRBJ1-2	TGTGCCAGCAGCCAAAACTATGGCTACACCTTC	CASSQNYGYTF
-	TRBD2	TRBV27	TRBJ2-7	TGTGCCAGCAGCCCCAGGTCTAGCGGGAGGGTGGGCTCCTACGAGCAGTACTTC	CASSPRSSGRVGSYEQYF
-	-	TRBV7-8	TRBJ2-3	TGTGCCAGCAGCCAAGTGGGGGGAGGGGGTGGGAGCACAGATACGCAGTATTTT	CASSQVGGGGGSTDTQYF
medium-sized	TRBD2	TRBV10-3	TRBJ2-3	TGTGCCATCAGGGAATCTAGCGGGAGTGGGGGCACAGATACGCAGTATTTT	CAIRESSGSGGTDTQYF
-	-	TRBV11-3	TRBJ1-1	TGTGCCAGCAGCTGGGCCCAAGGGAACACTGAAGCTTTCTTT	CASSWAQGNTEAFF
-	-	TRBV11-2	TRBJ2-3	TGTGCCAGCAGCTTAGCAGGGGCTGATACGCAGTATTTT	CASSLAGADTQYF
-	-	TRBV25-1	TRBJ2-2	TGTGCCAGCAGCCTAGGATCCGTAATACTCGACACCGGGGAGCCGTTTTTT	CASSLGSVILDTGEPFF
-	-	TRBV19	TRBJ1-4	TGTGCCAGTAGTATTGAGAGGTTCCTTTCGGGTAATGAAAAACTGTTTTTT	CASSIERFLSGNEKLFF
-	TRBD2	TRBV7-9	TRBJ2-1	TGTGCCAGCAGCTTAGTTTCAGGGTCGGGAGGGTACAATGAGCAGTTCTTC	CASSLVSGSGGYNEQFF
few	-	TRBV27	TRBJ2-7	TGTGCCAGCGGGAGGTCGCAGGGCGACGAGCAGTACTTC	CASGRSQGDEQYF
-	TRBD2	TRBV15	TRBJ2-5	TGTGCCACCAGCAGAGATACTAGCGGGGGAGGGGGGTTCGAGACCCAGTACTTC	CATSRDTSGGGGFETQYF
once	-	TRBV6-1	TRBJ1-2	TGTGCCAGCAGTGGAAGCAGGGCTAGCTACACCTTC	CASSGSRASYTF
-	-	TRBV5-4	TRBJ1-2	TGTGCCAGCAGCTCGACGGCAGGGCAGATTGGCTACACCTTC	CASSSTAGQIGYTF
-	TRBD2	TRBV19	TRBJ2-1	TGTGCCAGCAGGAAACTAATAGCGGGGGACTCCTACAATGAGCAGTTCTTC	CASRKLIAGDSYNEQFF
-	-	TRBV9	TRBJ1-3	TGTGCCAGCAGCGGCGACTCGGGCTCTGGAAACACCATATATTTT	CASSGDSGSGNTIYF
-	TRBD2	TRBV28	TRBJ2-7	TGTGCCAGCAGCAAGAGCGGCGGGAGTAACGAGCAGTACTTC	CASSKSGGSNEQYF
-	-	TRBV7-9	TRBJ2-3	TGTGCCAGCAGTACGAGTAGCGGCCCTGGGGATACGCAGTATTTT	CASSTSSGPGDTQYF
-	-	TRBV7-9	TRBJ2-5	TGTGCCAGCAGCCCCGCGAAGACCCAGTACTTC	CASSPAKTQYF
-	TRBD2	TRBV7-3	TRBJ2-1	TGTGCCAGCAGCTCTCCGGGACTAGCGGCTAATGAGCAGTTCTTC	CASSSPGLAANEQFF
-	-	TRBV21-1	TRBJ2-7	TGTGCCAGCAGCAAAGAGATGAGACAGGGGGCCTACGAGCAGTACTTC	CASSKEMRQGAYEQYF